Listed below are T cell receptor beta chains from one sample, sequenced in a study of beta chain features in type 1 diabetes. TCRdb's copy holds only in-frame clones and misses some; the assay was immunoSEQ multiplex PCR. This table holds about 110,000 clones, approximately 39% found once. The sample consisted of stem cell memory CD4+ T cells from blood. The receptors stem from a woman aged 18 to 35 in good health. Both conserved end residues are part of each CDR3. Each record gives: CDR3 length, V gene, CDR3 protein.

15	TRBV7-9	CASSPLGRGFDTQYF
15	TRBV11-2	CASSSRTSPDNEQFF
10	TRBV20-1	CSAREGQYTF
16	TRBV5-1	CASSLGDRLSNQPQHF
16	TRBV11-2	CASSLELAGSFYEQYF
14	TRBV7-9	CASSLGQRKNIQYF
15	TRBV6-5	CASSYVSGHKATQYF
17	TRBV7-3	CASRLIRTGDGANVLTF
13	TRBV29-1	CSATVPRVSAQYF
14	TRBV28	CASRRTGPGEKLFF
15	TRBV11-2	CASSTQRELADTQYF
11	TRBV6-1	CASKVGLSADF
15	TRBV7-9	CASSLEAGVNYGYTF
15	TRBV4-3	CASSQGVREDQPQHF
15	TRBV19	CASRRLRGPYNEQFF
15	TRBV7-9	CASSLSGQVDYGYTF
15	TRBV5-1	CASRQTSGISGELFF
14	TRBV30	CAWSVRGFLQPQHF
10	TRBV20-1	CSARTERAFF
14	TRBV9	CASSVEAVQGEQYF